Listed below are T cell receptor beta chains from one sample, sequenced in a study of T cells in Graves' hyperthyroidism and ophthalmopathy. TCRdb re-derived calls from the multiplex PCR reads in MiXCR, one entry per CDR3 protein. The sample lists some 490,000 distinct CDR3 sequences, about 20% occurring once. Sequences were obtained from blood. These receptors were collected from a woman aged 70-85 years with Graves' ophthalmopathy. CDR3s include the opening cysteine and the closing phenylalanine or tryptophan. The order of the fields is clone size, V gene, D gene, J gene, CDR3 DNA, CDR3 protein. A D gene is named only where the DNA matches it firmly. Clone sizes are given selectively: once, few, many, or a class where the clone is expanded.

size: few; V: TRBV6-6; D: -; J: TRBJ1-1; DNA: TGTGCCAGCAGTTACTCGGAGGGGATTCCCGAAGCTTTCTTT; CDR3: CASSYSEGIPEAFF
size: few; V: TRBV20-1; D: -; J: TRBJ1-1; DNA: TGCAGTGCTAGGGGGGGGCACCCCGAAGCTTTCTTT; CDR3: CSARGGHPEAFF
size: -; V: TRBV7-9; D: TRBD1; J: TRBJ1-1; DNA: TGTGCCAGCAGCTTAGGACAGGGGGCCGTGGGGACTGAAGCTTTCTTT; CDR3: CASSLGQGAVGTEAFF
size: many; V: TRBV2; D: TRBD1; J: TRBJ2-4; DNA: TGTGCCAGCAGCGACAGGGTGGCCAAAAACATTCAGTACTTC; CDR3: CASSDRVAKNIQYF
size: -; V: TRBV2; D: -; J: TRBJ1-3; DNA: TGTGCCAGCAGTGAAGCCGCACACTCTGGAAACACCATATATTTT; CDR3: CASSEAAHSGNTIYF
size: few; V: TRBV2; D: TRBD2; J: TRBJ2-1; DNA: TGTGCCAGCAGGGAGGGCCGACAGGGCCCCGGACTAGCGGGACTGCCCTTCTTC; CDR3: CASREGRQGPGLAGLPFF
size: -; V: TRBV7-2; D: TRBD2; J: TRBJ2-1; DNA: TGTGCCAGCAGCTGGCGGGAGGCTAGCTTAACCTACAATGAGCAGTTCTTC; CDR3: CASSWREASLTYNEQFF
size: few; V: TRBV29-1; D: TRBD1; J: TRBJ1-2; DNA: TGCAGCGTCGGGGACAGGGTGTATGGCTACACCTTC; CDR3: CSVGDRVYGYTF
size: few; V: TRBV6-6; D: TRBD2; J: TRBJ2-7; DNA: TGTGCCAGCAGTTACTTTAGCGGGACCCCCTACGAGCAGTACTTC; CDR3: CASSYFSGTPYEQYF
size: few; V: TRBV3-1; D: TRBD2; J: TRBJ2-3; DNA: TGTGCCAGCAGCCAAGATAGCGGGACCCGCACAGATACGCAGTATTTT; CDR3: CASSQDSGTRTDTQYF
size: few; V: TRBV12-3/TRBV12-4; D: -; J: TRBJ2-3; DNA: TGTGCCAGCAGTAGGGGGAAAGATACGCAGTATTTT; CDR3: CASSRGKDTQYF
size: few; V: TRBV13; D: -; J: TRBJ2-1; DNA: TGTGCCAGCAGCTTCACCTATGAGCAGTTCTTC; CDR3: CASSFTYEQFF
size: few; V: TRBV5-1; D: -; J: TRBJ1-2; DNA: TGCGCCAGCAGCACCGGACCCCTAGGGACCTATGGCTACACCTTC; CDR3: CASSTGPLGTYGYTF
size: few; V: TRBV2; D: TRBD2; J: TRBJ2-1; DNA: TGTGCCAGCAACTTTAAGGGGAGGGCTAGGAATGAGCAGTTCTTC; CDR3: CASNFKGRARNEQFF
size: few; V: TRBV30; D: TRBD2; J: TRBJ2-5; DNA: TGTGCCTGGAGTGTAGGTAGCGGGAGTGGAGAGACCCAGTACTTC; CDR3: CAWSVGSGSGETQYF
size: many; V: TRBV11-1; D: -; J: TRBJ2-5; DNA: TGTGCCAGCAATCAGGGCCAAGAGACCCAGTACTTC; CDR3: CASNQGQETQYF
size: -; V: TRBV7-2; D: TRBD1; J: TRBJ1-6; DNA: TGTGCCAGCAGCCCGAGACAGGGACACTCACCCCTCCACTTT; CDR3: CASSPRQGHSPLHF
size: few; V: TRBV27; D: -; J: TRBJ2-7; DNA: TGTGCCAGCGGCATGTCCCTAGCCTACGAGCAGTACTTC; CDR3: CASGMSLAYEQYF
size: once; V: TRBV3-1; D: -; J: TRBJ1-1; DNA: TGTGCCAGCAGCCAAGATGTCTGGGGGACTGAAGCTTTCTTT; CDR3: CASSQDVWGTEAFF
size: few; V: TRBV28; D: TRBD2; J: TRBJ2-2; DNA: TGTGCCAGCCTAGCGGGAGTCACCGGGGAGCTGTTTTTT; CDR3: CASLAGVTGELFF
size: few; V: TRBV27; D: -; J: TRBJ1-5; DNA: TGTGCCAGCAGTCAAGGGGGGGGGGCCTTTCAGCCCCAGCATTTT; CDR3: CASSQGGGAFQPQHF
size: -; V: TRBV11-2; D: TRBD1; J: TRBJ1-2; DNA: TGTGCCAGCAGCTTAGTCGGGAGGACAGGGAACTATGGCTACACCTTC; CDR3: CASSLVGRTGNYGYTF
size: -; V: TRBV3-1; D: -; J: TRBJ1-1; DNA: TGTACCAGCAGTGACCAGACAGGTGAAGCTTTCTTT; CDR3: CTSSDQTGEAFF
size: few; V: TRBV27; D: -; J: TRBJ2-7; DNA: TGTGCCAGCAGTCGGGTTTGGACACTCTCCTACGAGCAGTACTTC; CDR3: CASSRVWTLSYEQYF
size: few; V: TRBV6-4; D: -; J: TRBJ1-4; DNA: TGTGCCAGCAGTTTGGGGCCTGCGGCTAATGAAAAACTGTTTTTT; CDR3: CASSLGPAANEKLFF
size: -; V: TRBV19; D: -; J: TRBJ2-1; DNA: TGTGCCAGTAGTGAGCAGGAGAATGAGCAGTTCTTC; CDR3: CASSEQENEQFF
size: few; V: TRBV20-1; D: TRBD2; J: TRBJ2-1; DNA: TGCAGTGCTAGACTCCCGTCTAGCGGGTACAATGAGCAGTTCTTC; CDR3: CSARLPSSGYNEQFF
size: few; V: TRBV6-2/TRBV6-3; D: -; J: TRBJ1-2; DNA: TGTGCCAGCAGTTACCTTCGGAGGGACAAGTTCTATGGCTACACCTTC; CDR3: CASSYLRRDKFYGYTF
size: few; V: TRBV7-2; D: TRBD2; J: TRBJ2-7; DNA: TGTGCCAGCAGCTCTGGGACTAGGAACGAGCAGTACTTC; CDR3: CASSSGTRNEQYF
size: few; V: TRBV10-3; D: -; J: TRBJ1-3; DNA: TGTGCCATCGAATCAGGAGGTGGAAACACCATATATTTT; CDR3: CAIESGGGNTIYF
size: many; V: TRBV28; D: -; J: TRBJ2-7; DNA: TGTGCCAGCAGTCGGGGGACAAACGAGCAGTACTTC; CDR3: CASSRGTNEQYF